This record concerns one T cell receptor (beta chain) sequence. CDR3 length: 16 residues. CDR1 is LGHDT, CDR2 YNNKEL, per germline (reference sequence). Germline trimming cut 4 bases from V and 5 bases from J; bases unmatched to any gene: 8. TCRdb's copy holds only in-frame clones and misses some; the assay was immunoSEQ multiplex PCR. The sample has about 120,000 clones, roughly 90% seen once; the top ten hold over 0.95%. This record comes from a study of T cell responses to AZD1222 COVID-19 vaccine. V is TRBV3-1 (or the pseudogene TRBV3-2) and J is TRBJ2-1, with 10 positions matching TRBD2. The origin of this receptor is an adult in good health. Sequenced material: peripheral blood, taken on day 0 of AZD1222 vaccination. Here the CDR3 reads CASSPLTSGLHNEQFF. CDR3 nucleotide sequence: TGTGCCAGCAGCCCCCTGACTAGCGGGCTCCACAATGAGCAGTTCTTC.